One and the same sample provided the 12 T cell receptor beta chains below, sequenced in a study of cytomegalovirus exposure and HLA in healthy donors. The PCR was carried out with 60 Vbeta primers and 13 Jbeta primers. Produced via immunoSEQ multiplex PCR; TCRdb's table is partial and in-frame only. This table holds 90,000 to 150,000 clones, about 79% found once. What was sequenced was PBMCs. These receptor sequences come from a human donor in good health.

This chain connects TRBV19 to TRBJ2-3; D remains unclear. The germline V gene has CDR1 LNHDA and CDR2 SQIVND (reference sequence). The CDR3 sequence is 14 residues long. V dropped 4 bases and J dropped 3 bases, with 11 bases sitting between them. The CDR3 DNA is TGTGCCAGTAGTAGGCTAGGAGATACAGATACGCAGTATTTT. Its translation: CASSRLGDTDTQYF.

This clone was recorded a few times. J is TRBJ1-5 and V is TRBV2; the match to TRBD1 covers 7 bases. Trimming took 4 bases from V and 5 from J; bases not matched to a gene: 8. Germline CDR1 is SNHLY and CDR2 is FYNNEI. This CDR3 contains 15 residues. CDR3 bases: TGTGCCAGCAGTGCACCGGGACAGATGTATCAGCCCCAGCATTTT. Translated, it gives CASSAPGQMYQPQHF. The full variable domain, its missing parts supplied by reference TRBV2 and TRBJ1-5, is EPEVTQTPSHQVTQMGQEVILRCVPISNHLYFYWYRQILGQKVEFLVSFYNNEISEKSEIFDDQFSVERPDGSNFTLKIRSTKLEDSAMYFCASSAPGQMYQPQHFGDGTRLSIL.

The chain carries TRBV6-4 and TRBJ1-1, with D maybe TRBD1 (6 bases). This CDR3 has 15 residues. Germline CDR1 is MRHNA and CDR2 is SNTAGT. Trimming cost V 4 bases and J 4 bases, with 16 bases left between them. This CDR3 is CASSADYRGGTEAFF. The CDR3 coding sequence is TGTGCCAGCAGTGCCGATTATCGAGGGGGCACTGAAGCTTTCTTT.

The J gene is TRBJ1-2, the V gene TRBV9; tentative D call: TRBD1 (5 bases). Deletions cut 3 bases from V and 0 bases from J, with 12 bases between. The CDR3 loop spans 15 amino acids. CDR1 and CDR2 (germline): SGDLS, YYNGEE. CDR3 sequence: CASSAKTDANYGYTF. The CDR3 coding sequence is TGTGCCAGCAGCGCAAAGACAGATGCTAACTATGGCTACACCTTC.

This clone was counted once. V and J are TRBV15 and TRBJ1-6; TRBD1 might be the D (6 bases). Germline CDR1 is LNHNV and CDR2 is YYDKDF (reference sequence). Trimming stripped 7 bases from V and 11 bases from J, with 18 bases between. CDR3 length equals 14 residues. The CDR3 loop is CATNTDRQGTPLHF. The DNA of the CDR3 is TGTGCCACCAACACCGATAGGCAGGGGACACCCCTCCACTTT.

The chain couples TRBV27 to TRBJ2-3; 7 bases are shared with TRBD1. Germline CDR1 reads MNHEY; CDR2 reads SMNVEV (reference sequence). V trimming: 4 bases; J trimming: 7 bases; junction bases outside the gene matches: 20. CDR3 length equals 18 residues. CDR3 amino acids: CASSSERVQGQPWHTQYF. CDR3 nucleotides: TGTGCCAGCAGTTCGGAAAGGGTCCAGGGACAGCCCTGGCATACGCAGTATTTT.

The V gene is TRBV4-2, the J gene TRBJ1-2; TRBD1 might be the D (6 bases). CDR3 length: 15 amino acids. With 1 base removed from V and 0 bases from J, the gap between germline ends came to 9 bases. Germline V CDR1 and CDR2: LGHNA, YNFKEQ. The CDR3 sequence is CASSQGTAPNYGYTF. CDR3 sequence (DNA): TGTGCCAGCAGCCAAGGGACAGCTCCTAACTATGGCTACACCTTC.

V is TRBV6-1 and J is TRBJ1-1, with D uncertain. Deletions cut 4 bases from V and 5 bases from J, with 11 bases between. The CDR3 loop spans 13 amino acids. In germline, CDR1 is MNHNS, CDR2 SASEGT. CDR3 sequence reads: CASSGGWRTEAFF. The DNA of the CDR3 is TGTGCCAGCAGTGGCGGGTGGAGGACTGAAGCTTTCTTT.

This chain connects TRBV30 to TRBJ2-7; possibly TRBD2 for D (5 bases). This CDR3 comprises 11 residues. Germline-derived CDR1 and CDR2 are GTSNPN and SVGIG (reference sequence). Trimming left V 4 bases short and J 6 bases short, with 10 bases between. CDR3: CAWMGRAEQYF. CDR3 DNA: TGTGCCTGGATGGGGAGAGCCGAGCAGTACTTC.

The DNA of the CDR3 is TGTGCCAGCAGCTTAGTCGACAGCCAACCGCAGTATTTT. Translating it yields CASSLVDSQPQYF. The chain uses TRBV7-6 and TRBJ2-3, with D possibly TRBD1 on 5 matching bases. Germline V CDR1 and CDR2: SGHVS, FNYEAQ. This CDR3 has 13 amino acids. V was shortened by 1 base and J by 10 bases, with 12 bases between the two germline ends. Drawing the rest from reference TRBV7-6 and TRBJ2-3, the complete variable domain is GAGVSQSPRYKVTKRGQDVALRCDPISGHVSLYWYRQALGQGPEFLTYFNYEAQQDKSGLPNDRFSAERPEGSISTLTIQRTEQRDSAMYRCASSLVDSQPQYFGPGTRLTVL.

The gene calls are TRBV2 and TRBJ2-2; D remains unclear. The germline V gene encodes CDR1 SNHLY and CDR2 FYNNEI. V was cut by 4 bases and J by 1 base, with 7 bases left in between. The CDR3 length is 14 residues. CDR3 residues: CASSGAGNTGELFF. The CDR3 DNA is TGTGCCAGCAGTGGGGCAGGGAACACCGGGGAGCTGTTTTTT.

The CDR3 nucleotides read TGTGCCAGCAGTGAGAGTGGACAGGGGGTGGGAGTGCAGTACTTC. As protein: CASSESGQGVGVQYF. The chain couples TRBV6-1 to TRBJ2-7; 10 positions agree with TRBD1. The junction had 11 bases not matched to a gene; V was cut back by 3 bases and J by 9 bases. Germline V lookup: CDR1 MNHNS, CDR2 SASEGT. The CDR3 length is 15 residues.